This TCR beta chain was captured in a study of naive and memory T cell subsets. Germline values: CDR1 SGHTA, CDR2 FQGNSA. The CDR3 contains 17 residues. V shed 2 bases and J 4 bases; nucleotides not matched to a gene: 8. In this sample, this clonotype turned up a few times. An equimolar mix of two oligonucleotides served as the beta constant-region primer for TRBC1 and TRBC2. Each CDR3 protein gets one entry after TCRdb re-called the UMI-ligation and nested PCR reads with MiXCR. The data show tens of thousands of distinct CDR3 sequences, roughly 7% seen once. The sample comprised central memory CD4+ T cells from blood. The origin of this receptor is a human donor in good health. V is TRBV7-2 and J is TRBJ2-1; 10 bases line up with TRBD2. CDR3 bases: TGTGCCAGCAGCTTACTAGCGGGAGTTAGCGTTTACAATGAGCAGTTCTTC. Its protein is CASSLLAGVSVYNEQFF.